This entry features one TCR beta chain sequence. The sample holds a few counts of this clonotype. The specificity of this receptor is unknown. No base quality information exists; no much larger clone differs at one position. Unmatched junction bases come to 16, with V trimmed by 5 bases and J by 4 bases. For CDR1 and CDR2, the germline V gene lists SGHAT and FQNNGV. From the cysteine up to the phenylalanine, the CDR3 has a length of 17 residues. Only the CDR3 region is kept as DNA, spanning 51 bases read in frame from base 1. This record belongs to a study of response to subunit inactivated influenza vaccine (dated by TCRdb to between 2017 and 2018). Study-wide context: To follow how T cells responded to a trivalent subunit inactivated influenza vaccine, the researchers relied on deep quantitative profiling of the T cell receptor repertoire. Overall results and qualifications from the work: The authors suggested that each seasonal influenza vaccination may recruit only a limited number of new T cells.

Library method: RT-PCR. Data came from an Illumina HiSeq 2500. The public reads were reprocessed in TCRdb via fastp at Q25 and MiXCR, keeping in-frame beta chains. A single entry per CDR3 protein holds the most common genes and DNA from its merged rows. The sample table shows about 480,000 distinct CDR3 sequences, and approximately 13% are seen once. The top ten constitute over 10% of the sample. The time point label for this specimen denotes: 45 days after influenza vaccine administration. This sequence uses TRBV11-2 and TRBJ2-7; TRBD2 agrees with 8 junctional bases. This specimen consisted of PBMCs from blood, obtained around seven weeks after vaccination. This receptor was obtained from a man aged 50 to 60 who received an inactivated influenza vaccine. Donor details come from another sample of the same person, matched by shared clones. The CDR3 reads CASSQRARTSGKYEQYF. The nucleotides are TGTGCCAGCAGCCAGAGGGCTAGAACTAGCGGAAAGTACGAGCAGTACTTC.